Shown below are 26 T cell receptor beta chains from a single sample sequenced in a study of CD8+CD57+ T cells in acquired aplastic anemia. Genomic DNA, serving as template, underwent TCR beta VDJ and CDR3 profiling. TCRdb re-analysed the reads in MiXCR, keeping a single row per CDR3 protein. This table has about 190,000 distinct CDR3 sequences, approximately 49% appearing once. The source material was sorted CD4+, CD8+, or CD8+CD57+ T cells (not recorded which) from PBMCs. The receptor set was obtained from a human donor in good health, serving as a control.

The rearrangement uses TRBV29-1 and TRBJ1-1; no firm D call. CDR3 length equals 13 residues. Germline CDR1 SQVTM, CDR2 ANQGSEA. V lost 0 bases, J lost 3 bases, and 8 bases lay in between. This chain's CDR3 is CSVEEPRDTEAFF. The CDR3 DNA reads TGCAGCGTTGAAGAACCGCGAGACACTGAAGCTTTCTTT.

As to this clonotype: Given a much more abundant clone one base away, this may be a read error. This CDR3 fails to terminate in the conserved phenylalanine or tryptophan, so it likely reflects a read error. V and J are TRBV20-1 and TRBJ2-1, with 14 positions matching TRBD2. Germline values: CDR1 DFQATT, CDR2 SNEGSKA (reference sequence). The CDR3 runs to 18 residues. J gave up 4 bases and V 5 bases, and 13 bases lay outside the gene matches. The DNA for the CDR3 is TGCAGTGCTTGTGGACTAGCGGGGGGAAACTGGAAATACAATGAGCAGTTCCTC. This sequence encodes CSACGLAGGNWKYNEQFL.

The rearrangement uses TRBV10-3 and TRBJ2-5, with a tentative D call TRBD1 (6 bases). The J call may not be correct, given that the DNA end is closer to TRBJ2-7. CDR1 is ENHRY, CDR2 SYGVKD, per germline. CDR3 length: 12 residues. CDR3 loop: CAISHQGNEQYF. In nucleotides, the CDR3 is TGTGCCATCTCGCATCAGGGGAACGAGCAGTACTTC.

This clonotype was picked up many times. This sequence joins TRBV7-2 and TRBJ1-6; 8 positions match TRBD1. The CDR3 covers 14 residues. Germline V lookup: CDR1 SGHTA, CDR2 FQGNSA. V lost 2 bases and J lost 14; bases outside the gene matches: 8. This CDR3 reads CASSLTGTGQSLHF. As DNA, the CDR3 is TGTGCCAGCAGCTTAACAGGGACAGGTCAGTCCCTCCACTTT.

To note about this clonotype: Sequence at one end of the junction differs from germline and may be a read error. The CDR3 region is CTSSVSGVTGANVLTF. The CDR3 DNA reads TGTACCAGCAGTGTTAGCGGGGTTACTGGGGCCAACGTCCTGACTTTC. The V gene is TRBV2, the J gene TRBJ2-6; 8 bases are a match to TRBD2. CDR1 is SNHLY, CDR2 FYNNEI, per germline. The CDR3 has 16 amino acids.

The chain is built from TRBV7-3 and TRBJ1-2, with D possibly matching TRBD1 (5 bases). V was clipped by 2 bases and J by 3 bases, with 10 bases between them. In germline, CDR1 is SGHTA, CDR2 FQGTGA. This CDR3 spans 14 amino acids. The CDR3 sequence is CASSLRSRDYGYTF. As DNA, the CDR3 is TGTGCCAGCAGCTTACGCTCCAGGGACTATGGCTACACCTTC.

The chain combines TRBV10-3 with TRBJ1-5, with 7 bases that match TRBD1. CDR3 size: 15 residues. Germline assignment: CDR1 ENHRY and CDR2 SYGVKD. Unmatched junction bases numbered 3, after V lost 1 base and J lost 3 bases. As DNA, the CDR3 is TGTGCCATCAGTGAGTTTACAGGGGACAATCAGCCCCAGCATTTT. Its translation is CAISEFTGDNQPQHF.

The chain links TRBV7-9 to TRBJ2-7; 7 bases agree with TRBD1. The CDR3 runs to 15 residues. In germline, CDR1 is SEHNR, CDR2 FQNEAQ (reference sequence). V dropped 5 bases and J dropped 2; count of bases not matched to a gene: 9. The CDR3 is CASSIPGQPTYEQYF. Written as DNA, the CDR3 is TGTGCCAGCAGCATCCCGGGACAGCCTACCTACGAGCAGTACTTC.

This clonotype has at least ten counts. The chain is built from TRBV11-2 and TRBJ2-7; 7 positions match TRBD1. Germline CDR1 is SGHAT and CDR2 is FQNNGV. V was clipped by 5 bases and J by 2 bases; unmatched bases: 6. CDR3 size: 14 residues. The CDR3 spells CASSIRQGAYEQYF. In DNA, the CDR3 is TGTGCCAGCAGCATCCGACAGGGTGCCTACGAGCAGTACTTC. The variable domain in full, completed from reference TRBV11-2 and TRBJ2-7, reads EAGVAQSPRYKIIEKRQSVAFWCNPISGHATLYWYQQILGQGPKLLIQFQNNGVVDDSQLPKDRFSAERLKGVDSTLKIQPAKLEDSAVYLCASSIRQGAYEQYFGPGTRLTVT.

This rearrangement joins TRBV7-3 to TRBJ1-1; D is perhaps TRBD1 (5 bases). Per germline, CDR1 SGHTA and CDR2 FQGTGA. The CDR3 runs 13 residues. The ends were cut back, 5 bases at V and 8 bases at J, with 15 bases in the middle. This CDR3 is CASSPGGYGEAFF. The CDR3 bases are TGTGCCAGCAGCCCCGGGGGGTACGGGGAAGCTTTCTTT.

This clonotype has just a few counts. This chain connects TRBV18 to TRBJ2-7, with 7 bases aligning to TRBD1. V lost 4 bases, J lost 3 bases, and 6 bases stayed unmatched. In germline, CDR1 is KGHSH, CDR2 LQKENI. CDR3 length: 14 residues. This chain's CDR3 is CASSLAGTDYEQYF. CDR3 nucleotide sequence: TGTGCCAGCTCACTTGCCGGGACAGACTACGAGCAGTACTTC.

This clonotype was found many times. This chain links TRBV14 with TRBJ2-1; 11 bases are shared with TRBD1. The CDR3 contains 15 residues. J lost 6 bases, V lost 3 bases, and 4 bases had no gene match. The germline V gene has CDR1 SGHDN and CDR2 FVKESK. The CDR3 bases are TGTGCCAGCAGCCACGGGACAGGGGGGTTCAATGAGCAGTTCTTC. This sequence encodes CASSHGTGGFNEQFF.

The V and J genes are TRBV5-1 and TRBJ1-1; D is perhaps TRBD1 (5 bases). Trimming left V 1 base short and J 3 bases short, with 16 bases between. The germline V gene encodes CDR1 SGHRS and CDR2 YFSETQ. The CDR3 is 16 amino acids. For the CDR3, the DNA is TGCGCCAGCAGCTTGAGGATTGGGGGGACGGACACTGAAGCTTTCTTT. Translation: CASSLRIGGTDTEAFF.

The CDR3 coding sequence is TGTGCCATCAGCTTGGGGACAGGGCTCAATCAGCCCCAGCATTTT. As protein: CAISLGTGLNQPQHF. This chain connects TRBV10-3 to TRBJ1-5, with 9 nucleotides matching TRBD1. V was pared by 6 bases and J by 3 bases, with 6 bases of the junction left unmatched. The CDR3 sequence is 15 residues long. From germline, CDR1 is ENHRY and CDR2 SYGVKD.

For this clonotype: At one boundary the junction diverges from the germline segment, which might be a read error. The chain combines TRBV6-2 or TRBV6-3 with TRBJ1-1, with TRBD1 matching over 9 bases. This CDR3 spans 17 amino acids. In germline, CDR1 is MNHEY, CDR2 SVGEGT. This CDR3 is CASNRDRGSFLNTEAFF. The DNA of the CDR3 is TGTGCCAGCAACCGCGACAGGGGGTCTTTCTTGAACACTGAAGCTTTCTTC.

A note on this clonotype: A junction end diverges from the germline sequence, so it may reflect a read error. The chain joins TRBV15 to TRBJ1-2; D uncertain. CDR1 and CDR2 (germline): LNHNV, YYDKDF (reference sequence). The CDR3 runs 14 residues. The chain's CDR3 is CASSFGEGGSGYTF. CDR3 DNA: TGTGCCAGCAGCTTCGGGGAGGGCGGCTCTGGCTACACCTTC.

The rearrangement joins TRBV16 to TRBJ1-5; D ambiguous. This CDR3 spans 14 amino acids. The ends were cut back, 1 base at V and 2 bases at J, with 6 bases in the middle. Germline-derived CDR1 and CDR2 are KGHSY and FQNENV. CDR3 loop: CASSQWERNQPQHF. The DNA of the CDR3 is TGTGCCAGCAGCCAATGGGAACGCAATCAGCCCCAGCATTTT.

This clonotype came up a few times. The CDR3 bases are TGTGCCAGCAGTGTCCAGCCCGTTAGTGGCTACACCTTC. It translates to CASSVQPVSGYTF. The chain uses TRBV2 and TRBJ1-2; no clear D. Germline lookup yields CDR1 SNHLY and CDR2 FYNNEI. Trimming removed 4 bases from V and 7 bases from J, with 13 bases in between. CDR3 length equals 13 residues.

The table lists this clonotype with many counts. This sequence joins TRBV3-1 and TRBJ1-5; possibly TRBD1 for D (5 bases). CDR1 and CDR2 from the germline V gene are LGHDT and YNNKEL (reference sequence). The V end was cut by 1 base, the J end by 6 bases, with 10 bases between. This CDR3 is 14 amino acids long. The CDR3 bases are TGTGCCAGCAGCCAAGTCCAGGGTATTCAGCCCCAGCATTTT. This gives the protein CASSQVQGIQPQHF.

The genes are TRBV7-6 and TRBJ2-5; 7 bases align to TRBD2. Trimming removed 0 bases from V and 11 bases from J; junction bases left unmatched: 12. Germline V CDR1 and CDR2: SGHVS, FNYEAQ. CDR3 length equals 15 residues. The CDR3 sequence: CASSLAGGVGDTQYF. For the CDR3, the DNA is TGTGCCAGCAGCTTAGCGGGGGGGGTGGGAGATACGCAGTACTTC.

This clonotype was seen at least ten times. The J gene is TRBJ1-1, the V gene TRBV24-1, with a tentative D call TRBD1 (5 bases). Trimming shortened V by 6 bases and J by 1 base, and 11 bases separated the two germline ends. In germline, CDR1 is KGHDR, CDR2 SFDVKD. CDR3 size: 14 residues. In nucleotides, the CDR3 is TGTGCCACCAGTCTGGGGGGTAGGAACACTGAAGCTTTCTTT. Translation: CATSLGGRNTEAFF.

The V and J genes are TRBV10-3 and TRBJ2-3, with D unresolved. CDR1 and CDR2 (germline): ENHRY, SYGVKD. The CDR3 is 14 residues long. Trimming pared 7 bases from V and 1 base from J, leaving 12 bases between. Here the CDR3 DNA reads TGTGCCATCAAAAGGGTTTCTGGCACAGATACGCAGTATTTT. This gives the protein CAIKRVSGTDTQYF.

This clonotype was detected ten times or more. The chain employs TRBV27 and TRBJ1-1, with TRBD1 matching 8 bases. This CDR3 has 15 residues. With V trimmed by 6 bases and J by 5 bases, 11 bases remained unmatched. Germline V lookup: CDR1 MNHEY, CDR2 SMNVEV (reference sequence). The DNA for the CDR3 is TGTGCCAGCAGCCATCGACAGGGGATGAGGACTGAAGCTTTCTTT. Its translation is CASSHRQGMRTEAFF.

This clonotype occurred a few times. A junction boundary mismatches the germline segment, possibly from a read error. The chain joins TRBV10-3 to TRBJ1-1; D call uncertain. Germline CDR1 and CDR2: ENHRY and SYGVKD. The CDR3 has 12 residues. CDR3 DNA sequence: TGTGCCAGCAGTAAGTTGTACACTGAAGCTTTCTTT. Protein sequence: CASSKLYTEAFF.

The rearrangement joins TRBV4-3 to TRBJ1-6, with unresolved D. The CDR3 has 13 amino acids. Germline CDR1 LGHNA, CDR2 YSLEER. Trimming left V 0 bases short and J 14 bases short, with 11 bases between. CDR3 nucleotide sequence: TGCGCCAGCAGCCAAGATGGGTGGGGATCCCTCCACTTT. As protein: CASSQDGWGSLHF.

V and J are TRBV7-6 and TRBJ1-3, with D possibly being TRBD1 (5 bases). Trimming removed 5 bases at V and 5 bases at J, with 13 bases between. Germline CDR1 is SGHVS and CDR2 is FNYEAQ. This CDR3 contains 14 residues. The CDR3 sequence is CASSLSTARNTIYF. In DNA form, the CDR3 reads TGTGCCAGCAGCCTATCGACAGCACGAAACACCATATATTTT.